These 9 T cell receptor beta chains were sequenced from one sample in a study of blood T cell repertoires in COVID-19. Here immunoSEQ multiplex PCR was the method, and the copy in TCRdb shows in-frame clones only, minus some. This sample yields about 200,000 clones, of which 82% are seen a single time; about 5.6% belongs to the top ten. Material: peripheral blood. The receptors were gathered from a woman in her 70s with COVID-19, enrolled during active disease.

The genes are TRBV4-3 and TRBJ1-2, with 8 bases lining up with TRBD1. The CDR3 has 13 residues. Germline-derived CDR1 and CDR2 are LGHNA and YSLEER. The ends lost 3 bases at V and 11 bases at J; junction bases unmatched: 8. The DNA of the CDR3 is TGCGCCAGCAGCCATCTGACAGGGGAAGGGTACACCTTC. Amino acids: CASSHLTGEGYTF.

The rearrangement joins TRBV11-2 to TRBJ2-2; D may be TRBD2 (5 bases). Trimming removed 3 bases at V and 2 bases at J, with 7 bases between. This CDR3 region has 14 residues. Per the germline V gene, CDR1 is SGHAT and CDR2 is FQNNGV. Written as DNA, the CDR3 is TGTGCCAGCAGCTTCAGGACTAACACCGGGGAGCTGTTTTTT. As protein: CASSFRTNTGELFF.

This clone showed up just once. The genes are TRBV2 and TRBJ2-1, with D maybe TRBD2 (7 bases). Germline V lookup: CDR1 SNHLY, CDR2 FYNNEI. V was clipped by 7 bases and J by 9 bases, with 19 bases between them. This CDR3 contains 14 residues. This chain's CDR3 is CASNNYGGQIEQFF. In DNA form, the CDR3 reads TGTGCCAGCAATAACTACGGGGGGCAGATTGAGCAGTTCTTC.

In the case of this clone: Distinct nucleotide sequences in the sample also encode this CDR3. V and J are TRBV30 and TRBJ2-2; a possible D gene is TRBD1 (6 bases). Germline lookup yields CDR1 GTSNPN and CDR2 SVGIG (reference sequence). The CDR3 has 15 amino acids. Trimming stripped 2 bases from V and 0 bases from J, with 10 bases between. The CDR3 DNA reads TGTGCCTGGAGTCTTAGGGACACGAACACCGGGGAGCTGTTTTTT. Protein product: CAWSLRDTNTGELFF.

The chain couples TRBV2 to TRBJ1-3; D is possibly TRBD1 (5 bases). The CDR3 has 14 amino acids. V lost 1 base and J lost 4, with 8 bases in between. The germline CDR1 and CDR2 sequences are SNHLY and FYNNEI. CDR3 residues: CASSEVTAGNTIYF. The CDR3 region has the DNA TGTGCCAGCAGTGAAGTGACAGCCGGAAACACCATATATTTT. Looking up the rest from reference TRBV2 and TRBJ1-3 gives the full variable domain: EPEVTQTPSHQVTQMGQEVILRCVPISNHLYFYWYRQILGQKVEFLVSFYNNEISEKSEIFDDQFSVERPDGSNFTLKIRSTKLEDSAMYFCASSEVTAGNTIYFGEGSWLTVV.

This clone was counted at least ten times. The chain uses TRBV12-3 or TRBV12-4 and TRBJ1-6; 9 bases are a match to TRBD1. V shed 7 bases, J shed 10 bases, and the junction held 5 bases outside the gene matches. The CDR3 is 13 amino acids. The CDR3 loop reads CASTYRGRSPLHF. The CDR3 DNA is TGTGCCAGCACTTACAGGGGGCGATCACCCCTCCACTTT.

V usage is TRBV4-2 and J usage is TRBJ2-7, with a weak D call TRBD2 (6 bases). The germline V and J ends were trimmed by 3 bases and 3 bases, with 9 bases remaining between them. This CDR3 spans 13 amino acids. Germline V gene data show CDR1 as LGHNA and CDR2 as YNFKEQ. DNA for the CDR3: TGTGCCAGCAGCCAGGGCGGGAACTACGAGCAGTACTTC. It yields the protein CASSQGGNYEQYF.

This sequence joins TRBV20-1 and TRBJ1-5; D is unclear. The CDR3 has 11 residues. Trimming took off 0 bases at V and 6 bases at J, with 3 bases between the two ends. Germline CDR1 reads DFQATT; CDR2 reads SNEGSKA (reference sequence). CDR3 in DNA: TGCAGTGCTAGAGATCTTCAGCCCCAGCATTTT. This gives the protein CSARDLQPQHF.

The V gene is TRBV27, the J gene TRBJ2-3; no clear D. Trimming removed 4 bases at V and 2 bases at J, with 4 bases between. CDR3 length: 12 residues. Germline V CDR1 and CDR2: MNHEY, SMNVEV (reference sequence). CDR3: CASSSFTDTQYF. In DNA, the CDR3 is TGTGCCAGCAGTTCCTTCACAGATACGCAGTATTTT.